The rows below give T cell receptor beta chains drawn from one sample of a study of shared clonotypes between healthy human individuals. Here immunoSEQ multiplex PCR was the method, and the copy in TCRdb shows in-frame clones only, minus some. The top ten hold about 0.37% of the sample, which has more than 2,000,000 clones, approximately 95% seen once. Sequencing input: naive CD4+ T cells from PBMCs. Every receptor here comes from a man between 18 and 35 years old in good health. Some clones in this sample may be carry-over from other donors' samples. CDR3s include the opening cysteine and the closing phenylalanine or tryptophan. The D gene is left open where the match is weak. Where a row states a size, it is once, few, many or the class of an expanded clone; other rows omit it.

>TRBJ1-1|.|TRBV7-9|.
CASSHPQWNTEAFF
TGTGCCAGCAGCCACCCCCAGTGGAACACTGAAGCTTTCTTT
>TRBJ2-2|.|TRBV19|TRBD1
CASNRQGRTGELFF
TGTGCCAGTAATAGACAGGGGCGGACCGGGGAGCTGTTTTTT
>TRBJ2-7|.|TRBV29-1|TRBD1
CSVAGTQGAFEQYF
TGCAGCGTTGCAGGGACTCAGGGGGCCTTCGAGCAGTACTTC
>TRBJ2-3|.|TRBV7-8|.
CASSLSRAPDTQYF
TGTGCCAGCAGCTTAAGTCGCGCCCCAGATACGCAGTATTTT
>TRBJ2-1|.|TRBV28|.
CASNPPREYNEQFF
TGTGCCAGCAACCCCCCCAGGGAATACAATGAGCAGTTCTTC
>TRBJ2-4|.|TRBV5-1|.
CASSLGAGLNIQYF
TGCGCCAGCAGCTTGGGGGCAGGGTTAAACATTCAGTACTTC
>TRBJ1-5|.|TRBV6-1|.
CASSESWGNQPQHF
TGTGCCAGCAGTGAAAGTTGGGGTAATCAGCCCCAGCATTTT
>TRBJ2-1|.|TRBV5-4|TRBD1
CASSLETGTYNEQFF
TGTGCCAGCAGCTTGGAGACAGGGACCTACAATGAGCAGTTCTTC
>TRBJ1-1|.|TRBV30|.
CAWMITGAANTEAFF
TGTGCCTGGATGATAACAGGCGCTGCGAACACTGAAGCTTTCTTT
>TRBJ2-7|.|TRBV7-2|.
CASSWLQGEQYF
TGTGCCAGCAGCTGGCTACAGGGAGAGCAGTACTTC
>TRBJ2-3|.|TRBV5-6|.
CASSFGLLADTQYF
TGTGCCAGCAGCTTTGGTCTCTTAGCAGATACGCAGTATTTT
>TRBJ2-7|.|TRBV6-6|.
CASSPSGGGGNYEQYF
TGTGCCAGCAGCCCCTCTGGTGGAGGGGGGAACTACGAGCAGTACTTC
>TRBJ2-3|.|TRBV4-2|TRBD2
CASSQGTSGRTADTQYF
TGTGCCAGCAGCCAGGGGACTAGCGGGAGGACGGCAGATACGCAGTATTTT
>TRBJ2-7|.|TRBV30|.
CAWSGGQNEQYF
TGTGCCTGGAGTGGGGGGCAGAACGAGCAGTACTTC
>TRBJ1-1|.|TRBV28|.
CASSPTWVWELNTEAFF
TGTGCCAGCAGTCCGACGTGGGTGTGGGAACTGAACACTGAAGCTTTCTTT
>TRBJ2-2|.|TRBV15|.
CATSTGPGVAELFF
TGTGCCACCAGCACGGGACCTGGGGTCGCAGAGCTGTTTTTT
>TRBJ1-1|.|TRBV5-1|TRBD1
CASSLRTGGLNTEAFF
TGCGCCAGCAGCTTGAGGACAGGGGGCCTGAACACTGAAGCTTTCTTT
>TRBJ2-5|once|TRBV4-1|TRBD1
CASSPDRGQQTQYF
TGCGCCAGCAGCCCGGACAGGGGGCAGCAGACCCAGTACTTC
>TRBJ2-5|.|TRBV11-2|.
CASSQGNQETQYF
TGTGCCAGCAGCCAGGGCAACCAAGAGACCCAGTACTTC
>TRBJ2-1|.|TRBV5-1|.
CASSLGSLYNEQFF
TGCGCCAGCAGCTTGGGGTCGCTATACAATGAGCAGTTCTTC